This TCR beta chain was recorded in a study of blood T cells in healthy people across ages. Whole-study context: Capture via template switching afforded approximately one barcoded beta molecule per two T cells.

The V and J ends lost 3 bases and 4 bases respectively, with 15 bases between them. The CDR3 contains 15 residues. The germline gives CDR1 SGDLS, CDR2 YYNGEE. The study's findings and limits: Calculation of diversity from one million T cells yielded estimates considered to be underestimates. Greater diversity and more naive CD4+ cells were seen in long-lived donors than in aged donors. Among T cells, TCR beta diversity per million cells dropped roughly linearly as age rose.

Concerning this clonotype itself: Antigen unknown.

Through a sample-barcoded 5' primer and a J-beta primer mix, a second PCR was run for about 7 to 12 cycles. TCRdb re-called the 5' RACE reads through MiXCR, storing one row per CDR3 protein. This sample has 650,000 to 1,000,000 distinct CDR3 sequences; around 36% occur once, and the top ten carry roughly 13%. The chain has TRBV9 and TRBJ2-3; the D gene is possibly TRBD2 (5 bases). Sequenced sample: blood. The receptor comes from a man aged 18 to 30 in good health. CDR3 sequence (DNA): TGTGCCAGCAGCGGGGAGAGGGCGCAGGCAGATACGCAGTATTTT. Translating it yields CASSGERAQADTQYF.